This TCR beta chain was found in a study of radiation and T cells in renal cell carcinoma. Whole-study context: Nephrectomy followed 15 Gy stereotactic body radiation by 4 weeks.

This CDR3 spans 12 amino acids. V was trimmed by 3 bases and J by 13 bases, leaving 13 bases between them. Germline-derived CDR1 and CDR2 are LGHNA and YSLEER. Data came from immunoSEQ multiplex PCR; TCRdb stores just in-frame clones and leaves some out. The data contain some 150,000 clones, approximately 87% of them singletons. Notes on the study in general: From baseline, blood top tumor clonotypes peaked at 2 weeks post-radiation.

The time point was: baseline pretreatment blood. Treatment meaning: 15 Gy SBRT to primary tumor, nephrectomy 4 weeks later. Serial blood draws occurred at baseline and 2 and 4 weeks post-SBRT. Notes on this clone: Its antigen is not known.

The specimen was blood, collected from a patient whose treatment included radiotherapy and nephrectomy. The receptor's source is a woman between 50 and 59 years old with renal cell carcinoma. V gene TRBV4-3 combines with J gene TRBJ2-1; a possible D gene is TRBD2 (5 bases). Written as DNA, the CDR3 is TGCGCCAGCAGCCAGATACGGGGTGAACAGTTCTTC. It is translated as CASSQIRGEQFF.